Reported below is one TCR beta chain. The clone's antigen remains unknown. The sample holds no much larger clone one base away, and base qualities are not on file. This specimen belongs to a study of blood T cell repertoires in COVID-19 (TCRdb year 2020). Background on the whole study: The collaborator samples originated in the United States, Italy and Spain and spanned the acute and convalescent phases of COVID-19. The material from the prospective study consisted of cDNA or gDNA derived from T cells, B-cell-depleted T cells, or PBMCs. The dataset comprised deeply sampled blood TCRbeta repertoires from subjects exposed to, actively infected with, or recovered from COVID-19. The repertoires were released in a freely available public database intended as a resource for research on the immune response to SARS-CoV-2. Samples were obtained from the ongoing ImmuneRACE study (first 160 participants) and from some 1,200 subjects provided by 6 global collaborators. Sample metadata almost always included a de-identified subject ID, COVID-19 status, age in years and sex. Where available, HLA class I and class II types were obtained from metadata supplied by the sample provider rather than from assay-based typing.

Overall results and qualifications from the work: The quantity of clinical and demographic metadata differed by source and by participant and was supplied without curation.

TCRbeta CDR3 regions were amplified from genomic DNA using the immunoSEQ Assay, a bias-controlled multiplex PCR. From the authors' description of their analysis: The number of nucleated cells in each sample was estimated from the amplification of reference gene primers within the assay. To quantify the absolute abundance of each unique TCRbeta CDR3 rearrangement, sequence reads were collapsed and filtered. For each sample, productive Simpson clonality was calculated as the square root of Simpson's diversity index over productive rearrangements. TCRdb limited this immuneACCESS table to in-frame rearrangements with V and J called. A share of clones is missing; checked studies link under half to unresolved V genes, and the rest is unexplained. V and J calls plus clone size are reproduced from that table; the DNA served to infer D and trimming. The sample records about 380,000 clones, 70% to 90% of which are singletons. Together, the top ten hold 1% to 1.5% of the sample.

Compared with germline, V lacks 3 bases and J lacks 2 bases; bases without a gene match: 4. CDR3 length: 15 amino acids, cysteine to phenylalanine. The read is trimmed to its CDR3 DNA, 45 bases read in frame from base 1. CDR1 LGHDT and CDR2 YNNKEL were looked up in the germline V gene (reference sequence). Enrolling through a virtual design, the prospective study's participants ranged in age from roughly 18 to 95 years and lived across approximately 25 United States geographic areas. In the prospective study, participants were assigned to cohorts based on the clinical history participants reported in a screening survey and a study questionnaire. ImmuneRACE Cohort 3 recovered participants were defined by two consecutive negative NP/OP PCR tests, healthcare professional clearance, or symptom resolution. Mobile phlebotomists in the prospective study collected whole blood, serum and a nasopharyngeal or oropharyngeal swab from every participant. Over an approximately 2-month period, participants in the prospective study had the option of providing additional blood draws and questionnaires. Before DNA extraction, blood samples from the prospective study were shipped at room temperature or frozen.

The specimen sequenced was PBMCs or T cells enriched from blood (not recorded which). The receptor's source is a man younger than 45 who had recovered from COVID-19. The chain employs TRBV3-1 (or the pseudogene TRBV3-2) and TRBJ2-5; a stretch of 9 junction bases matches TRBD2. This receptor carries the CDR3 CASSQQAGGQETQYF. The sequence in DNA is TGTGCCAGCAGCCAGCAAGCGGGGGGTCAAGAGACCCAGTACTTC.